This TCR beta chain was identified in a study of shared clonotypes between healthy human individuals. Study overall: The cohort had a couple of women and a few men, ages 18 to 49.

General study points: Only blood was sampled, and tissue TCR repertoires likely differ from blood ones. Generation probability values for non-shared clonotypes were lower than those for clonotypes shared by all four donors.

Profiling relied on immunoSEQ multiplex PCR, and the TCRdb table lists in-frame clones only, not all of them. Of about a million clones detected, around three quarters appear once; the ten largest clones hold approximately 0.9%. The V gene's germline CDR1 is GTSNPN and CDR2 SVGIG (reference sequence). The CDR3 is 14 amino acids. With 4 bases removed from V and 5 bases from J, the gap between germline ends came to 17 bases. This clone was counted at least ten times. Antigen specificity is unknown. Naive CD4+ cells were CD45RA-selected; the remaining cells were memory. The clonotype comes from a man between 18 and 29 years old in good health. Some clones in this sample may be carry-over from other donors' samples. The sample taken for sequencing was memory CD4+ T cells from PBMCs. The sample's subset: CD45RA-negative fraction. The chain recombines TRBV30 with TRBJ2-5; D unresolved. DNA for the CDR3: TGTGCCTGGAACCCCTCGTCCGGGTATGAGACCCAGTACTTC. Its protein product is CAWNPSSGYETQYF.